These T cell receptor beta chains were read from a single sample in a study of blood T cell repertoires in COVID-19. Sequencing used immunoSEQ multiplex PCR; TCRdb keeps in-frame clones, though not all of them. The sample has approximately 180,000 clones, 75% to 95% seen once. What was sequenced was peripheral blood. The receptors here all came from a man aged 50-60 years with acute or convalescent COVID-19. CDR3s include the opening cysteine and the closing phenylalanine or tryptophan. A D gene is named only where the DNA matches it firmly. Not all rows give a size; the values are once, few, many and, for expanded clones, a class.

>-|TRBV30|-|TRBJ1-2
CAWSVARGQTF
TGTGCCTGGAGTGTAGCTAGGGGCCAAACCTTC
>-|TRBV7-3|TRBD1|TRBJ2-2
CASRSGQGNTGELFF
TGTGCCAGCAGATCTGGACAGGGGAACACCGGGGAGCTGTTTTTT
>-|TRBV5-1|TRBD1|TRBJ1-6
CASSRDRANSPLHF
TGCGCCAGCAGCCGGGACAGGGCTAATTCACCCCTCCACTTT
>-|TRBV5-6|-|TRBJ1-5
CASSSERQFDQPQHF
TGTGCCAGCAGCTCGGAGAGACAGTTCGATCAGCCCCAGCATTTT
>-|TRBV4-3|TRBD2|TRBJ2-5
CASSQVAGPQETQYF
TGCGCCAGCAGCCAAGTAGCGGGGCCCCAAGAGACCCAGTACTTC
>-|TRBV7-2|-|TRBJ1-1
CASSARGGTEAFF
TGTGCCAGCAGCGCCAGAGGCGGCACTGAAGCTTTCTTT
>-|TRBV6-5|-|TRBJ2-3
CASSYGGPTDTQYF
TGTGCCAGCAGTTACGGCGGGCCAACAGATACGCAGTATTTT
>-|TRBV28|-|TRBJ2-3
CASQNTGSLDTQYF
TGTGCCAGCCAGAATACCGGGAGTCTCGATACGCAGTATTTT
>-|TRBV24-1|-|TRBJ1-6
CATSDGGRGNSPLHF
TGTGCCACCAGTGACGGGGGTCGGGGAAATTCACCCCTCCACTTT
>-|TRBV29-1|TRBD1|TRBJ1-4
CSVEDPTGFNEKLFF
TGCAGCGTTGAAGATCCGACAGGGTTTAATGAAAAACTGTTTTTT
>-|TRBV21-1|-|TRBJ1-1
CASSKVDRGQAEAFF
TGTGCCAGCAGCAAAGTCGACAGGGGGCAGGCTGAAGCTTTCTTT
>-|TRBV28|-|TRBJ1-5
CASSLYPGLRNQPQHF
TGTGCCAGCAGTTTATATCCGGGTTTACGCAATCAGCCCCAGCATTTT
>-|TRBV28|-|TRBJ2-7
CASRTAAGPLAEQYF
TGTGCCAGCAGGACCGCAGCAGGTCCTTTGGCCGAGCAGTACTTC
>-|TRBV7-3|-|TRBJ2-1
CASSASGIDSAEQFF
TGTGCCAGCAGCGCCTCCGGGATCGACTCGGCTGAGCAGTTCTTC
>-|TRBV6-5|-|TRBJ1-5
CASSPGGLNQPQHF
TGTGCCAGCAGCCCGGGGGGTCTAAATCAGCCCCAGCATTTT
>-|TRBV27|TRBD2|TRBJ2-2
CASSLSTREANTGELFF
TGTGCCAGCAGTTTATCGACTCGGGAGGCGAACACCGGGGAGCTGTTTTTT
>-|TRBV7-2|TRBD2|TRBJ2-1
CASSLTGGLGNEQFF
TGTGCCAGCAGCTTGACGGGGGGGCTGGGGAATGAGCAGTTCTTC
>-|TRBV4-2|-|TRBJ1-5
CASSQEGQGFGQPQHF
TGTGCCAGCAGCCAAGAAGGGCAGGGCTTCGGTCAGCCCCAGCATTTT
>once|TRBV4-2|TRBD1|TRBJ2-1
CASSQTPGQGYYNEQFF
TGTGCCAGCAGCCAAACCCCGGGACAGGGATATTACAATGAGCAGTTCTTC
>once|TRBV30|-|TRBJ1-4
CAWSPRAINEKLFF
TGTGCCTGGAGCCCGCGAGCAATTAATGAAAAACTGTTTTTT
>-|TRBV29-1|TRBD2|TRBJ2-1
CSVGTSGGAGNEQFF
TGCAGCGTTGGAACTAGCGGGGGGGCCGGCAATGAGCAGTTCTTC
>-|TRBV10-3|TRBD2|TRBJ2-3
CASTSATDTQYF
TGTGCCTCAACTAGCGCCACAGATACGCAGTATTTT
>-|TRBV6-2/TRBV6-3|-|TRBJ2-7
CASSYSRDRGSYEQYF
TGTGCCAGCAGTTACTCGAGAGATAGAGGGTCCTACGAGCAGTACTTC
>-|TRBV7-2|-|TRBJ2-3
CASRRSGTDTQYF
TGTGCCAGCAGGCGGTCAGGCACAGATACGCAGTATTTT
>-|TRBV5-1|-|TRBJ1-4
CASSLNTGTNEKLFF
TGCGCCAGCAGCTTGAATACGGGTACAAATGAAAAACTGTTTTTT
>-|TRBV5-6|-|TRBJ2-5
CASSLQRLETQYF
TGTGCCAGCAGCTTGCAGCGGTTAGAGACCCAGTACTTC
>-|TRBV12-5|-|TRBJ1-4
CASGLVRIGTGYSTNEKLFF
TGTGCTAGTGGTTTGGTACGAATCGGCACGGGGTACTCAACTAATGAAAAACTGTTTTTT
>-|TRBV5-1|TRBD1|TRBJ2-6
CASSLGQGPGVGANVLTF
TGCGCCAGCAGCTTGGGACAGGGTCCAGGGGTAGGGGCCAACGTCCTGACTTTC
>-|TRBV27|TRBD2|TRBJ2-1
CASSLSRTSGSRNYNEQFF
TGTGCCAGCAGTTTATCGCGGACTAGCGGGAGTAGGAATTACAATGAGCAGTTCTTC
>-|TRBV29-1|TRBD2|TRBJ2-1
CSPLIISGGANEQFF
TGCAGCCCCCTAATTATTAGCGGGGGGGCGAATGAGCAGTTCTTC
>-|TRBV3-1/TRBV3-2|TRBD1|TRBJ1-1
CASSQAFQDREAFF
TGTGCCAGCAGCCAAGCCTTTCAGGACAGGGAAGCTTTCTTT
>-|TRBV15|-|TRBJ1-1
CATSRGLESNTEAFF
TGTGCCACCAGCAGAGGACTGGAATCGAACACTGAAGCTTTCTTT
>-|TRBV5-1|-|TRBJ2-1
CASRLRYATYNEQFF
TGCGCCAGCCGACTTCGATATGCTACCTACAATGAGCAGTTCTTC
>-|TRBV9|-|TRBJ2-1
CASSDDGNNEQFF
TGTGCCAGCAGCGACGACGGGAACAATGAGCAGTTCTTC
>-|TRBV5-8|TRBD1|TRBJ2-7
CASRRGQGEIYEQYF
TGTGCCAGCAGGAGGGGACAGGGAGAAATCTACGAGCAGTACTTC
>-|TRBV7-3|-|TRBJ2-2
CASSLLGENTGELFF
TGTGCCAGCAGCTTACTAGGGGAGAACACCGGGGAGCTGTTTTTT
>-|TRBV21-1|-|TRBJ1-2
CASSRAEKTEDPNYGYTF
TGTGCCAGCAGCAGAGCCGAGAAGACAGAAGACCCGAACTATGGCTACACCTTC
>-|TRBV5-1|TRBD2|TRBJ2-3
CASSLGGTSSLDTQYF
TGCGCCAGCAGCTTGGGGGGGACTAGTTCCCTAGATACGCAGTATTTT
>once|TRBV19|-|TRBJ2-1
CASSIDRINEQFF
TGTGCCAGTAGTATAGACAGGATCAATGAGCAGTTCTTC
>once|TRBV4-2|TRBD2|TRBJ2-3
CASSQDRGTSGSLTDTQYF
TGTGCCAGCAGCCAAGATAGGGGGACTAGCGGGAGCCTCACAGATACGCAGTATTTT
>-|TRBV24-1|-|TRBJ2-4
CATSDYRAGRDIQYF
TGTGCCACCAGTGATTATCGGGCGGGTCGCGACATTCAGTACTTC
>-|TRBV11-2|-|TRBJ2-3
CASSLVLEGGDTQYF
TGTGCCAGCAGCTTAGTACTTGAAGGGGGAGATACGCAGTATTTT
>-|TRBV10-3|TRBD1|TRBJ2-7
CAIKMVQGDEQYF
TGTGCCATCAAAATGGTGCAGGGGGACGAGCAGTACTTC
>-|TRBV9|TRBD1|TRBJ1-1
CASPAKGQVTQDTEAFF
TGTGCCTCACCAGCAAAGGGACAGGTGACTCAAGACACTGAAGCTTTCTTT
>-|TRBV9|-|TRBJ2-7
CASSVAAGYEQYF
TGTGCCAGCAGCGTGGCGGCGGGATACGAGCAGTACTTC